These T cell receptor beta chains were read from a single sample in a study of T cell responses to AZD1222 COVID-19 vaccine. Only in-frame clones appear in the TCRdb table, and some are missing; sequencing was by immunoSEQ multiplex PCR. The repertoire consists of some 120,000 clones, with roughly 93% occurring once and the leading ten covering approximately 3.1%. The specimen comprised peripheral blood, sampled on day 0 of AZD1222 vaccination. Receptor source: an adult in good health. CDR3s leave out the opening cysteine and the closing phenylalanine or tryptophan. Only some rows state a clone size, as once, few, many or a class for expanded clones.

clone_size v_call cdr3_aa
- TRBV6-1 ASSEGATGAGYGYT
- TRBV14 ASSQGGGWQETQY
- TRBV28 ASGFPPQETQY
- TRBV4-2 ASSQVLNTEAF
- TRBV3-1/TRBV3-2 ASSTRAGDPREQY
- TRBV7-3 ASSAGTGLQAF
few TRBV7-8 ASSQGLAGGRVKDEQF
- TRBV5-1 ASSLDRVEGETQY
- TRBV9 ASSARQGGLTEAF
- TRBV28 ASSLTGIGYT
- TRBV21-1 ASSRGGAPRDRGLGYGYT